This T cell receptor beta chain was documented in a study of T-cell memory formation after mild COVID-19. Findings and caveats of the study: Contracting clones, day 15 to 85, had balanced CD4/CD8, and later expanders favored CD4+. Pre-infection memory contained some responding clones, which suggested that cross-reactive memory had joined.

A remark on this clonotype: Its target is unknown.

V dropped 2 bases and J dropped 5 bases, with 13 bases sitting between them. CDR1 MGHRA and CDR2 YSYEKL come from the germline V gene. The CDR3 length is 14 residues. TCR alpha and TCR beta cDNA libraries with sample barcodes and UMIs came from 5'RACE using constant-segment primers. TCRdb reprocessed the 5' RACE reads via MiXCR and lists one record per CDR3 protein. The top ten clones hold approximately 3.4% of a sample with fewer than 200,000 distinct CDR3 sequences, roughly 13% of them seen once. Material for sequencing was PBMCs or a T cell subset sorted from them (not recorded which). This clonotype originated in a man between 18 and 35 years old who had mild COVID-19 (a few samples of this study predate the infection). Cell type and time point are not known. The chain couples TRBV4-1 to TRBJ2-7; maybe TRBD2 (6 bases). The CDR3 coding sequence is TGCGCCAGCAGCCAACCGGGACTTGACCACGAGCAGTACTTC. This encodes CASSQPGLDHEQYF.